The 15 T cell receptor beta chains below all came from one sample that was sequenced in a study of blood T cells in healthy people across ages. The second PCR ran 7 to 11 cycles with a sample-barcoded 5' primer and J-beta primers. MiXCR, run by TCRdb on the 5' RACE reads, gives a single entry per CDR3 protein. Altogether hundreds of thousands of distinct CDR3 sequences are present, roughly 50% being singletons, with the ten largest covering roughly 40%. Source material: blood. The receptors stem from a man older than 75 in good health.

Comment on this clonotype: Sequence at one end of the junction differs from germline and may be a read error. The V call is TRBV20-1, the J call TRBJ2-3; D assignment may be TRBD1 or TRBD2 (5 bases each). This CDR3 has 17 residues. Germline assignment: CDR1 DFQATT and CDR2 SNEGSKA (reference sequence). The CDR3 coding sequence is TGCAGTGCTAGAGGCGTCGTTGCACAGAGGGGCACAGACACGCAGTATTTT. This encodes CSARGVVAQRGTDTQYF.

The chain employs TRBV4-1 and TRBJ2-4, with D perhaps matching TRBD1 (5 bases). The DNA end lines up better with TRBJ2-7; the J call may be wrong. CDR1 and CDR2 (germline): MGHRA, YSYEKL. The CDR3 runs to 13 residues. The CDR3 is CASSQEGVYEQYF. The CDR3 bases are TGCGCCAGCAGCCAAGAAGGGGTCTACGAGCAGTACTTC.

The chain carries TRBV9 and TRBJ2-3, with D tentatively TRBD1 (6 bases). Germline CDR1 and CDR2: SGDLS and YYNGEE. V lost 5 bases, J lost 2 bases, and 15 bases lay in between. CDR3 size: 15 residues. The CDR3: CASRPLRTATDTQYF. The CDR3 DNA reads TGTGCCAGCAGGCCCCTCCGGACAGCCACAGATACGCAGTATTTT.

This chain uses TRBV6-5 with TRBJ2-7, with D possibly being TRBD1 (5 bases). The end of the DNA is better explained by TRBJ2-1, so the J call may be wrong. Germline V lookup: CDR1 MNHEY, CDR2 SVGAGI. The CDR3 has 11 residues. The CDR3 loop is CASTRQGEQFF. The CDR3 DNA is TGTGCCAGCACTCGGCAGGGTGAGCAGTTCTTC.

The CDR3 protein is CASSQHTSGEGDTQYF. CDR3 bases: TGTGCCAGCAGCCAACATACTAGCGGGGAGGGAGATACGCAGTATTTT. The rearrangement links TRBV14 to TRBJ2-3; 10 nucleotides align to TRBD2. The CDR3 sequence is 16 residues long. V shed 2 bases and J 5 bases; nucleotides not matched to a gene: 7. Germline V gene data show CDR1 as SGHDN and CDR2 as FVKESK.

This clonotype was observed a handful of times. The V gene is TRBV29-1, the J gene TRBJ2-3, with D perhaps TRBD2 (6 bases). Deletions cut 8 bases from V and 0 bases from J, with 9 bases between. The CDR3 has 12 residues. CDR1 is SQVTM, CDR2 ANQGSEA, per germline. The CDR3 nucleotides read TGCAGCTCGGGGGACAGCACAGATACGCAGTATTTT. Its protein product is CSSGDSTDTQYF.

J is TRBJ2-4 and V is TRBV2, with D perhaps TRBD1 or TRBD2 (5 bases each). Germline-derived CDR1 and CDR2 are SNHLY and FYNNEI. This CDR3 spans 12 amino acids. The V end was cut by 7 bases, the J end by 15 bases, with 19 bases between. The DNA for the CDR3 is TGTGCCAGCACCCCAACCCCCGGGACGGGGTACTTC. Residues: CASTPTPGTGYF. Full variable domain (rest looked up from reference TRBV2 and TRBJ2-4): EPEVTQTPSHQVTQMGQEVILRCVPISNHLYFYWYRQILGQKVEFLVSFYNNEISEKSEIFDDQFSVERPDGSNFTLKIRSTKLEDSAMYFCASTPTPGTGYFGAGTRLSVL.

This chain uses TRBV20-1 with TRBJ2-5; unclear D gene. The V end was cut by 3 bases, the J end by 3 bases, with 20 bases between. Per the germline V gene, CDR1 is DFQATT and CDR2 is SNEGSKA (reference sequence). The CDR3 is 16 amino acids. CDR3 sequence: CSARGSISPRKETQYF. The CDR3 coding sequence is TGCAGTGCTAGGGGCTCAATTTCCCCGAGGAAAGAGACCCAGTACTTC.

This clonotype was counted between two and nine times. The chain recombines TRBV11-1 with TRBJ1-1; weak D call: TRBD1 (5 bases). The CDR3 length is 12 residues. Per germline, CDR1 SGHAT and CDR2 FQDESV (reference sequence). V lost 10 bases and J lost 5, with 14 bases in between. The CDR3 spells CATIGWGTEAFF. The CDR3 DNA follows: TGTGCCACTATTGGATGGGGGACTGAAGCTTTCTTT.

The chain has TRBV11-2 and TRBJ1-2; a possible D gene is TRBD1 (5 bases). CDR1 SGHAT and CDR2 FQNNGV come from the germline V gene. Deletions cut 5 bases from V and 1 base from J, with 8 bases between. CDR3 size: 13 residues. The CDR3 sequence: CASSRDFNYGYTF. CDR3 in DNA: TGTGCCAGCAGCCGGGACTTTAACTATGGCTACACCTTC.

This chain uses TRBV7-3 with TRBJ2-2, with D uncertain. Looked up from germline, CDR1 is SGHTA and CDR2 is FQGTGA. This CDR3 is 13 amino acids long. The V and J ends lost 5 bases and 6 bases respectively, with 10 bases between them. The CDR3 DNA follows: TGTGCCAGCAGCGCCGCTAGGGCCGGGGAGCTGTTTTTT. It specifies CASSAARAGELFF.

J is TRBJ1-3 and V is TRBV20-1, with 7 positions matching TRBD1. CDR1 is DFQATT and CDR2 is SNEGSKA in the germline V gene (reference sequence). V dropped 2 bases and J dropped 1; count of bases not matched to a gene: 8. The CDR3 runs to 16 residues. The CDR3 reads CSARRGQSGSGNTIYF. CDR3 bases: TGCAGTGCTAGACGGGGACAGAGTGGTTCTGGAAACACCATATATTTT.

The chain recombines TRBV5-1 with TRBJ2-7; a weak D match, TRBD1 (5 bases). Deletions cut 1 base from V and 5 bases from J, with 13 bases between. Germline lookup yields CDR1 SGHRS and CDR2 YFSETQ. The CDR3 covers 14 residues. The CDR3 DNA is TGCGCCAGCAGCTTGAACCAGGGAAGTAACGAGCAGTACTTC. It yields the protein CASSLNQGSNEQYF.

This chain connects TRBV6-2 or TRBV6-3 to TRBJ2-1, with TRBD2 as a possible D gene (5 bases). Trimming took off 8 bases at V and 6 bases at J, with 20 bases between the two ends. Germline lookup yields CDR1 MNHEY and CDR2 SVGEGT. This CDR3 has 15 residues. DNA of the CDR3: TGTGCCAGCGCCGAGGGCCCTCCCGCGCGCAATGAGCAGTTCTTC. This encodes CASAEGPPARNEQFF.

CDR3 protein: CASSKTGAPSEQYF. In DNA form, the CDR3 reads TGTGCCAGCAGTAAGACAGGGGCCCCCTCCGAGCAGTACTTC. The chain links TRBV27 to TRBJ2-7, with 8 positions matching TRBD1. This CDR3 contains 14 residues. Germline trimming cut 5 bases from V and 6 bases from J; bases unmatched to any gene: 9. Looked up from germline, CDR1 is MNHEY and CDR2 is SMNVEV (reference sequence).